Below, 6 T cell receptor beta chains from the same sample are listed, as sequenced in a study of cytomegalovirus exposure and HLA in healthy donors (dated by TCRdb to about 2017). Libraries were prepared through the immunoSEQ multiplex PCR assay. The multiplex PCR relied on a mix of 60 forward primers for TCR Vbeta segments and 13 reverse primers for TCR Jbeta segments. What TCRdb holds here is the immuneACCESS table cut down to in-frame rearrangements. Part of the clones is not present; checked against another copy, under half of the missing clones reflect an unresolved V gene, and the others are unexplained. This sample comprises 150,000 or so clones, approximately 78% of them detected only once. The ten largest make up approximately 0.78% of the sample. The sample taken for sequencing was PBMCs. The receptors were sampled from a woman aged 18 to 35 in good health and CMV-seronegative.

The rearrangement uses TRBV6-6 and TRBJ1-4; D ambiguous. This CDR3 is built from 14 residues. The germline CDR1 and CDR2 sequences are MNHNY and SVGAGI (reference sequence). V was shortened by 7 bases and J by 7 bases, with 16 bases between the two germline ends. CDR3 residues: CASKREGGVEKLFF. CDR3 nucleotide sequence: TGTGCCAGCAAGCGGGAAGGTGGGGTTGAAAAACTGTTTTTT.

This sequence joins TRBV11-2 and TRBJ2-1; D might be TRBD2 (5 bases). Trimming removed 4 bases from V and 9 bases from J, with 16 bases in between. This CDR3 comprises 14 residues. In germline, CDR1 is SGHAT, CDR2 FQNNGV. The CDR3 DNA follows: TGTGCCAGCAGCTCCCCTACTAGGCGTGGTGAGCAGTTCTTC. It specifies CASSSPTRRGEQFF.

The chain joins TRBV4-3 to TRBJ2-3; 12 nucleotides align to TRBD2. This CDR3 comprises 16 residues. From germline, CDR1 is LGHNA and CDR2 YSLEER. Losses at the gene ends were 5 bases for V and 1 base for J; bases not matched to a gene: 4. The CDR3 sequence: CASSIRLAGGTDTQYF. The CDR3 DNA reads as TGCGCCAGCAGCATCCGACTAGCGGGAGGCACAGATACGCAGTATTTT.

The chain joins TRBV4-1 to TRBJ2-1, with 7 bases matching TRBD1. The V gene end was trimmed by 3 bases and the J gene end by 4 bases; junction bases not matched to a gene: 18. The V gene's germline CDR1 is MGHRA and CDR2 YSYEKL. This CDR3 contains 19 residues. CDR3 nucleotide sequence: TGCGCCAGCAGCCAGCAAGTCCCTAGTCTAGGGGGCCGTTACAATGAGCAGTTCTTC. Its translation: CASSQQVPSLGGRYNEQFF.

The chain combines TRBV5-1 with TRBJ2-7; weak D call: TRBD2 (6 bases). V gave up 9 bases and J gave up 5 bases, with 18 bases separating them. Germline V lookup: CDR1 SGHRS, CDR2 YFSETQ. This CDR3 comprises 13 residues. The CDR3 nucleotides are TGCGCCACCTCGGGAGTCCCCGGGGACGAGCAGTACTTC. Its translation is CATSGVPGDEQYF.

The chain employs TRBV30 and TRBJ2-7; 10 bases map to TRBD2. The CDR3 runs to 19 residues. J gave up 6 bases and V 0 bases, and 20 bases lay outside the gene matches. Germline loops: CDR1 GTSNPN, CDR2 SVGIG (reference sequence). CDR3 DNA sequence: TGTGCCTGGAGTGTACCCTTCCTCCCATCAGCGGGAGGGCCTTGCGAGCAGTACTTC. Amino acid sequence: CAWSVPFLPSAGGPCEQYF.